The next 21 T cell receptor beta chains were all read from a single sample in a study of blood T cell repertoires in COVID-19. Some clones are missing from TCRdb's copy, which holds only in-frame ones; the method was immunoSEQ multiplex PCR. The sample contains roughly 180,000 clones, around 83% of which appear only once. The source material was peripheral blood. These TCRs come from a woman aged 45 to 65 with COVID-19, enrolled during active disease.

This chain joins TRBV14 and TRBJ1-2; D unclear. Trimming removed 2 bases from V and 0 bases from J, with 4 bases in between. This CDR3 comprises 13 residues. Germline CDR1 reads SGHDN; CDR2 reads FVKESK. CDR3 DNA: TGTGCCAGCAGCCAACTCTCTAACTATGGCTACACCTTC. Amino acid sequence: CASSQLSNYGYTF.

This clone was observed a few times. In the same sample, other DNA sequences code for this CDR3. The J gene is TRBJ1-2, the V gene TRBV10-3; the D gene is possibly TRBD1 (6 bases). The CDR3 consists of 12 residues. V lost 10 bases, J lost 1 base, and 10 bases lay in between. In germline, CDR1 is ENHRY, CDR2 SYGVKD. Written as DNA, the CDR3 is TGTGCCACCTCGGACAGTAACTATGGCTACACCTTC. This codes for CATSDSNYGYTF.

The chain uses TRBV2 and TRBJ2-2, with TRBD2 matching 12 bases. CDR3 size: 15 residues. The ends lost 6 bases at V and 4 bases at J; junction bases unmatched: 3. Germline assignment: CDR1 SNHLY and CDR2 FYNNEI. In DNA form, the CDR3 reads TGTGCCAGCAGCCCGACTAGCGGGGGCACCGGGGAGCTGTTTTTT. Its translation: CASSPTSGGTGELFF.

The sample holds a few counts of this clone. CDR3 coding DNA: TGTGCCAGCAGCGCAGCGCATTTTAGGTCCTACAATGAGCAGTTCTTC. Protein: CASSAAHFRSYNEQFF. V gene TRBV3-1 (or the pseudogene TRBV3-2) combines with J gene TRBJ2-1; unclear D gene. The germline V gene has CDR1 LGHDT and CDR2 YNNKEL (reference sequence). The V end lost 5 bases, the J end lost 1 base, and 15 bases lay between the germline ends. The length of the CDR3 is 16 residues.

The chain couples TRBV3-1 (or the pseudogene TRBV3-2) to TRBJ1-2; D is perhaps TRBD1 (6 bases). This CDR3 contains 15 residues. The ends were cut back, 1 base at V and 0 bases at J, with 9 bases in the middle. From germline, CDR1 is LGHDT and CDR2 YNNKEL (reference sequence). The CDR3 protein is CASSQGGGSNYGYTF. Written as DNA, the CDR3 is TGTGCCAGCAGCCAAGGCGGGGGCTCTAACTATGGCTACACCTTC.

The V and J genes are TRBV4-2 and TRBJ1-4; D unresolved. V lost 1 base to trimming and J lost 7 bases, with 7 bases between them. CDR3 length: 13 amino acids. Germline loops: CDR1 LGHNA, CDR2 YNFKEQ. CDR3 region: CASSQGEGEKLFF. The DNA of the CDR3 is TGTGCCAGCAGCCAAGGAGAGGGTGAAAAACTGTTTTTT.

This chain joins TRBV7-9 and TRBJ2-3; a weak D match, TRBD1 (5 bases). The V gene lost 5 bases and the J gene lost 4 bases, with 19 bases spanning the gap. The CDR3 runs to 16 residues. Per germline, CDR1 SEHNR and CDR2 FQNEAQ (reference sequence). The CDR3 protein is CASSTSTTVGADTQYF. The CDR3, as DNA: TGTGCCAGCAGCACCTCGACGACAGTTGGGGCAGATACGCAGTATTTT.

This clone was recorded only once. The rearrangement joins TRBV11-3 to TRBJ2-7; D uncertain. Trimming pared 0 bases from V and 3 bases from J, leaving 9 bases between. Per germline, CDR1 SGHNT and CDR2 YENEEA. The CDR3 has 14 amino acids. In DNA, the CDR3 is TGTGCCAGCAGCTTAGAGGCCAGATTCTACGAGCAGTACTTC. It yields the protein CASSLEARFYEQYF.

The CDR3 nucleotides are TGTGCCAGCAGTCCGGGACTAACCAATGGCTACACCTTC. It encodes CASSPGLTNGYTF. V gene TRBV28 combines with J gene TRBJ1-2; TRBD1 might be the D (5 bases). This CDR3 is built from 13 residues. V shed 5 bases and J shed 6 bases, with 13 bases lying between them. CDR1 MDHEN and CDR2 SYDVKM come from the germline V gene.

CDR3 bases: TGCGCCAGCAGCCAAGAGCAGGTCGATTACGCCAAAAACATTCAGTACTTC. Amino acids: CASSQEQVDYAKNIQYF. The gene calls are TRBV4-1 and TRBJ2-4; unclear D gene. Per germline, CDR1 MGHRA and CDR2 YSYEKL. This CDR3 contains 17 residues. Deletions cut 0 bases from V and 1 base from J, with 13 bases between.

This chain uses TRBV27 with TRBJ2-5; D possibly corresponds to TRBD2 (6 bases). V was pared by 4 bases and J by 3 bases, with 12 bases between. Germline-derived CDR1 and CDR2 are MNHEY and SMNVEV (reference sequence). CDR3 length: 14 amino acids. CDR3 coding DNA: TGTGCCAGCAGTTACGCGGGGCCGAAAGAGACCCAGTACTTC. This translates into CASSYAGPKETQYF.

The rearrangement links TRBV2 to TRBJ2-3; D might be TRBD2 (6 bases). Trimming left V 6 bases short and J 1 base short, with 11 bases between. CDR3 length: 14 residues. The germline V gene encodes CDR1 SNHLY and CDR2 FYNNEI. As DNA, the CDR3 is TGTGCCAGCAGCCGGGGGACCCGCACAGATACGCAGTATTTT. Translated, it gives CASSRGTRTDTQYF.

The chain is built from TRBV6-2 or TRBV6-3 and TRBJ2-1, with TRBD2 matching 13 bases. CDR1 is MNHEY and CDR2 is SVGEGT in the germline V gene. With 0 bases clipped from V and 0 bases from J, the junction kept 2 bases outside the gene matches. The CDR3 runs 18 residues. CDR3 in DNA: TGTGCCAGCAGTTACTCGACTAGCGGGGGGAGCTCCTACAATGAGCAGTTCTTC. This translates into CASSYSTSGGSSYNEQFF.

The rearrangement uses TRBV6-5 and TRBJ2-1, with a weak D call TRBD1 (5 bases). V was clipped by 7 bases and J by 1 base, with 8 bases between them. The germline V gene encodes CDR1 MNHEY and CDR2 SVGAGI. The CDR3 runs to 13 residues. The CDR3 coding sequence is TGTGCCAGCACAAGACAGTCCTACAATGAGCAGTTCTTC. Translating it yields CASTRQSYNEQFF.

The CDR3 DNA is TGCGCCAGCAGCCAAGTTGGAGGGATAGCCAAAAACATTCAGTACTTC. Translated: CASSQVGGIAKNIQYF. The chain joins TRBV4-1 to TRBJ2-4; the D gene is possibly TRBD2 (6 bases). The CDR3 is 16 residues long. Trimming removed 1 base from V and 0 bases from J, with 10 bases in between. Germline V gene sequence: CDR1 MGHRA, CDR2 YSYEKL.

This chain's CDR3 is CAIAESGQNYGYTF. CDR3 sequence (DNA): TGTGCCATCGCAGAGTCGGGACAGAACTATGGCTACACCTTC. The chain has TRBV10-3 and TRBJ1-2, with TRBD1 identical over 7 bases. Germline CDR1 reads ENHRY; CDR2 reads SYGVKD. CDR3 size: 14 residues. V lost 8 bases, J lost 2 bases, and 8 bases stayed unmatched.

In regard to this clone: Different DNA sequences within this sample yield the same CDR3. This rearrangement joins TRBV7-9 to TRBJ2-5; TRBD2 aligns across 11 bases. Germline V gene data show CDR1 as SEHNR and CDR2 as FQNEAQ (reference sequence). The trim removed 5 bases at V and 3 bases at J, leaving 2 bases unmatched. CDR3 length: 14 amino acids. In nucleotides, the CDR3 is TGTGCCAGCAGCCCGGGACTAGCGGAAGAGACCCAGTACTTC. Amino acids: CASSPGLAEETQYF.

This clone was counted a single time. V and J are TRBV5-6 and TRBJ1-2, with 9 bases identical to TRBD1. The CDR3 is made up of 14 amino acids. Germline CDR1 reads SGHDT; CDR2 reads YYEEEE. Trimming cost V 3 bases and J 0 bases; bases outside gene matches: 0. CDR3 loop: CASSWDRANYGYTF. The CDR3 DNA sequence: TGTGCCAGCAGCTGGGACAGGGCTAACTATGGCTACACCTTC.

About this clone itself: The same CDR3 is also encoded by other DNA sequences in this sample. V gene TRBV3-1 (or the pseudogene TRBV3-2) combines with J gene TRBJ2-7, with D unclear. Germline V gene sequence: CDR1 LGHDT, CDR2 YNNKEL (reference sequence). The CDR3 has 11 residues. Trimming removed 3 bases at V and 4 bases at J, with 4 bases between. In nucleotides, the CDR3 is TGTGCCAGCAGCCAGAGTTACGAGCAGTACTTC. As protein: CASSQSYEQYF.

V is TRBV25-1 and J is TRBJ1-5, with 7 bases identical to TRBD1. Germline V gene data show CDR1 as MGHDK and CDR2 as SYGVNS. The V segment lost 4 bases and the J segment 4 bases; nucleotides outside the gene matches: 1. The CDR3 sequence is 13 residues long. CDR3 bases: TGTGCCAGCAGTGGGACAGGTAATCAGCCCCAGCATTTT. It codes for CASSGTGNQPQHF.

The CDR3 region has the DNA TGTGCCAGCAGGGAGGGGACAGTTGGGCAGCCCCAGCATTTT. It translates to CASREGTVGQPQHF. The chain joins TRBV2 to TRBJ1-5, with TRBD1 matching over 7 bases. Germline V gene lookup returns CDR1 SNHLY and CDR2 FYNNEI. The CDR3 covers 14 residues. Trimming at V came to 6 bases and at J to 7 bases, leaving 9 bases not matched to a gene.